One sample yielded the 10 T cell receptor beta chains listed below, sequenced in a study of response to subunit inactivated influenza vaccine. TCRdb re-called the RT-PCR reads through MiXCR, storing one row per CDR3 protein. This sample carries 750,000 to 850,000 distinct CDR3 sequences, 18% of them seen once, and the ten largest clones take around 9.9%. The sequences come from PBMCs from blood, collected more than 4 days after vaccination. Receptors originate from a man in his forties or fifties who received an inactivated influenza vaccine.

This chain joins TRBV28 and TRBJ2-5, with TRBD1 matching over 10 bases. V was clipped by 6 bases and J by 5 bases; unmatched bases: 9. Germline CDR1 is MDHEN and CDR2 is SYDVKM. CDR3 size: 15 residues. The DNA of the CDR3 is TGTGCCAGCAGGGCAGGAGGACAGGGGGAGGAGACCCAGTACTTC. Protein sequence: CASRAGGQGEETQYF.

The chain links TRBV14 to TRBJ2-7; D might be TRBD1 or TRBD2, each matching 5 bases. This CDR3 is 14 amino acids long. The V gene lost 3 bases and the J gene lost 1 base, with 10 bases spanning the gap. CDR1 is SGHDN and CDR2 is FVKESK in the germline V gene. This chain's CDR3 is CASSHGGGSYEQYF. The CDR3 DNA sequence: TGTGCCAGCAGCCATGGGGGTGGGTCCTACGAGCAGTACTTC.

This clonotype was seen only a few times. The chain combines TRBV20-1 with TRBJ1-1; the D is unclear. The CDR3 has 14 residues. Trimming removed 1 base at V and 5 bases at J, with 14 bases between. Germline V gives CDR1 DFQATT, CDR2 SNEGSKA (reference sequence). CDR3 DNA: TGCAGTGCTAGAGCGGTTCGCGGTCGTACTGAAGCTTTCTTT. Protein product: CSARAVRGRTEAFF.

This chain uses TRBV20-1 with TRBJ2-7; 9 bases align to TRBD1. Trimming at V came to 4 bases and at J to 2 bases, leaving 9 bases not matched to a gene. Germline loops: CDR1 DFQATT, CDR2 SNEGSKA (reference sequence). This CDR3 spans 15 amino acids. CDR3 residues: CSATGTGINPYEQYF. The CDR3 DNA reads TGCAGTGCTACCGGGACAGGGATCAATCCCTACGAGCAGTACTTC.

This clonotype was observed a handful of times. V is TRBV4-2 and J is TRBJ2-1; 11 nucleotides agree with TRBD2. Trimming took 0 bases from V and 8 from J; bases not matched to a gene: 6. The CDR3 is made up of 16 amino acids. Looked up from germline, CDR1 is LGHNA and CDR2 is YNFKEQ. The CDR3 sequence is CASSQEGTSGDDEQFF. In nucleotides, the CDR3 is TGTGCCAGCAGCCAAGAGGGGACTAGCGGAGATGATGAGCAGTTCTTC.

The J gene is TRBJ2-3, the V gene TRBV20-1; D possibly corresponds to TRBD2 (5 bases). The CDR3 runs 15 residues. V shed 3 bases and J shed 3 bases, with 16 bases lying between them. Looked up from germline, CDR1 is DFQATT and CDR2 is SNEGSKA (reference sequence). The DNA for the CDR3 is TGCAGTGCTAGGGACCGGGGTCTGAGAACAGATACGCAGTATTTT. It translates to CSARDRGLRTDTQYF.

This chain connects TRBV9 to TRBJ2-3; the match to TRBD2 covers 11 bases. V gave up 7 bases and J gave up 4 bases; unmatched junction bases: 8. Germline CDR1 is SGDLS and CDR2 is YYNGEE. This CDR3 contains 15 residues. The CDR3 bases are TGTGCCAGCGGACCGACTAGCGGGAAGCCAGATACGCAGTATTTT. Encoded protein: CASGPTSGKPDTQYF.

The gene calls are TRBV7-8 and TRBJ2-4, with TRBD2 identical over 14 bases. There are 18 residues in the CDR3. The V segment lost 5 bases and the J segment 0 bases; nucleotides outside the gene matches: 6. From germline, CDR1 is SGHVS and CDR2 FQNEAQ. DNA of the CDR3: TGTGCCAGCAGCCAGGGACTAGCGGGGGACATAGCCAAAAACATTCAGTACTTC. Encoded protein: CASSQGLAGDIAKNIQYF.

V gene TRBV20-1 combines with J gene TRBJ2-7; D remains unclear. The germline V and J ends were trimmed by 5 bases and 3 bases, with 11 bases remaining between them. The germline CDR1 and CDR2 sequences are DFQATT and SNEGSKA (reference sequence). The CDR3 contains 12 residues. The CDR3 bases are TGCAGTGCTCAGGACCTCCTCTACGAGCAGTACTTC. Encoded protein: CSAQDLLYEQYF.

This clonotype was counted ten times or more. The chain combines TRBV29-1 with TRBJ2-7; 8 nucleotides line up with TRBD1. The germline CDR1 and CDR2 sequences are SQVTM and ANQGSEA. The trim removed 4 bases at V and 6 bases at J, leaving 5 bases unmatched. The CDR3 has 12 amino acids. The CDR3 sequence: CSVADRVAEQYF. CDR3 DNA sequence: TGCAGCGTTGCGGACAGGGTAGCCGAGCAGTACTTC.